This entry lists 26 T cell receptor beta chains sequenced from one sample in a study of blood T cell repertoires in COVID-19. This table comes from immunoSEQ multiplex PCR, and its TCRdb copy is limited to in-frame clones, with some not included. The table shows around 200,000 clones, with 75% to 85% occurring only once. The material sequenced was PBMCs or T cells enriched from blood (not recorded which). The receptor source for this set is a man aged 40-49 years who had recovered from COVID-19.

V gene TRBV7-7 combines with J gene TRBJ2-2; D gene ambiguous. Trimming took off 2 bases at V and 6 bases at J, with 10 bases between the two ends. Germline CDR1 and CDR2: SSHAT and FNYEAQ (reference sequence). This CDR3 has 14 residues. The CDR3 DNA follows: TGTGCCAGCAGCTTAAGCCCCGGAGCCGGGGAGCTGTTTTTT. Amino acids: CASSLSPGAGELFF. Complete variable domain (other parts from reference TRBV7-7 and TRBJ2-2): GAGVSQSPRYKVTKRGQDVTLRCDPISSHATLYWYQQALGQGPEFLTYFNYEAQPDKSGLPSDRFSAERPEGSISTLTIQRTEQRDSAMYRCASSLSPGAGELFFGEGSRLTVL.

The gene calls are TRBV7-8 and TRBJ1-6, with a tentative D call TRBD1 (5 bases). V gave up 3 bases and J gave up 10 bases, with 13 bases separating them. Per the germline V gene, CDR1 is SGHVS and CDR2 is FQNEAQ. The CDR3 loop spans 14 amino acids. The CDR3 region is CASSLGGLFSPLHF. CDR3 DNA sequence: TGTGCCAGCAGCTTGGGGGGTTTGTTCTCACCCCTCCACTTT.

The rearrangement uses TRBV10-3 and TRBJ1-1; perhaps TRBD1 as D (6 bases). Germline V lookup: CDR1 ENHRY, CDR2 SYGVKD. Trimming removed 3 bases from V and 11 bases from J, with 16 bases in between. The CDR3 is 13 amino acids. The CDR3 DNA sequence: TGTGCCATCAGTGATTGGGGGCTGGGGTCTGCTTTCTTT. Its protein product is CAISDWGLGSAFF.

The rearrangement links TRBV12-3 or TRBV12-4 to TRBJ2-7; possible D gene TRBD1, 5 bases. The CDR3 is 8 residues long. As DNA, the CDR3 is TGTGCCAGCAGTTTAGACAGGGTC. Translating gives CASSLDRV.

The chain links TRBV18 to TRBJ2-3; possible D gene TRBD2, 5 bases. Trimming removed 6 bases at V and 0 bases at J, with 13 bases between. The CDR3 is made up of 15 amino acids. Germline lookup yields CDR1 KGHSH and CDR2 LQKENI. The CDR3 is CASSLFWTSTDTQYF. CDR3 coding DNA: TGTGCCAGCTCGCTATTCTGGACTAGCACAGATACGCAGTATTTT.

The CDR3 nucleotides are TGTGCCTGGAGTATCCCGGACAGGGAGAATGAAAAACTGTTTTTT. It encodes CAWSIPDRENEKLFF. The chain is built from TRBV30 and TRBJ1-4; 8 nucleotides agree with TRBD1. V trimming: 2 bases; J trimming: 5 bases; junction bases outside the gene matches: 7. The CDR3 is 15 amino acids. The germline gives CDR1 GTSNPN, CDR2 SVGIG (reference sequence).

This clone was detected only once. This chain joins TRBV12-5 and TRBJ2-3; 8 nucleotides line up with TRBD2. From germline, CDR1 is LGHNT and CDR2 FRNRAP. There are 15 residues in the CDR3. With V trimmed by 3 bases and J by 3 bases, 5 bases remained unmatched. The DNA for the CDR3 is TGTGCTAGTGGTTTCGACGGGAGGGGTACAGATACGCAGTATTTT. Its translation: CASGFDGRGTDTQYF.

V is TRBV18 and J is TRBJ2-3; D remains unclear. Germline V gene data show CDR1 as KGHSH and CDR2 as LQKENI. The CDR3 is made up of 13 amino acids. Trimming removed 4 bases at V and 4 bases at J, with 9 bases between. The CDR3 sequence is CASSLLESDTQYF. DNA of the CDR3: TGTGCCAGCTCACTTCTCGAGTCAGATACGCAGTATTTT. Combining the CDR3 with reference TRBV18 and TRBJ2-3 gives the whole variable domain NAGVMQNPRHLVRRRGQEARLRCSPMKGHSHVYWYRQLPEEGLKFMVYLQKENIIDESGMPKERFSAEFPKEGPSILRIQQVVRGDSAAYFCASSLLESDTQYFGPGTRLTVL.

The V call is TRBV6-5, the J call TRBJ1-4; no clear D gene. Trimming pared 4 bases from V and 8 bases from J, leaving 17 bases between. The CDR3 sequence is 15 residues long. In germline, CDR1 is MNHEY, CDR2 SVGAGI. CDR3 in amino acids: CASSLGVGPGEKLFF. In DNA, the CDR3 is TGTGCCAGCAGTTTGGGAGTTGGGCCTGGGGAAAAACTGTTTTTT.

The chain uses TRBV4-2 and TRBJ2-7, with 11 bases matching TRBD1. Germline loops: CDR1 LGHNA, CDR2 YNFKEQ. Trimming removed 4 bases from V and 6 bases from J; junction bases left unmatched: 8. The CDR3 extends over 15 amino acids. CDR3 amino acids: CASSLTGTGGVEQYF. As DNA, the CDR3 is TGTGCCAGCAGCCTAACCGGGACAGGGGGTGTCGAGCAGTACTTC.

The rearrangement links TRBV11-3 to TRBJ2-7, with D possibly being TRBD1 (5 bases). The CDR3 has 14 amino acids. Per germline, CDR1 SGHNT and CDR2 YENEEA. The V gene lost 1 base and the J gene lost 5 bases, with 12 bases spanning the gap. The CDR3 DNA is TGTGCCAGCAGCTTAGGAAGGGGTGTAGACGAGCAGTACTTC. Translated, it gives CASSLGRGVDEQYF.

The genes are TRBV30 and TRBJ1-2; tentative D call: TRBD1 (5 bases). CDR1 is GTSNPN and CDR2 is SVGIG in the germline V gene (reference sequence). The ends were cut back, 2 bases at V and 4 bases at J, with 11 bases in the middle. CDR3 length: 13 amino acids. The CDR3 region is CAWSRVQVYGYTF. CDR3 coding DNA: TGTGCCTGGAGTCGAGTACAGGTCTATGGCTACACCTTC.

The chain carries TRBV18 and TRBJ2-1; 9 bases align to TRBD1. Germline V gene data show CDR1 as KGHSH and CDR2 as LQKENI. V shed 1 base and J 12 bases; nucleotides not matched to a gene: 16. The CDR3 consists of 17 residues. CDR3 in DNA: TGTGCCAGCTCACCACGTGCTGCCACGACAGGGGGTCCCGGGCAGTTCTTC. Translated, it gives CASSPRAATTGGPGQFF.

The genes are TRBV2 and TRBJ2-5; perhaps TRBD2 as D (7 bases). Germline V CDR1 and CDR2: SNHLY, FYNNEI. The CDR3 has 17 residues. The ends were cut back, 5 bases at V and 1 base at J, with 20 bases in the middle. The CDR3 DNA reads TGTGCCAGCAGTTACCGACTGGGGGGGGGCCGCCAAGAGACCCAGTACTTC. Translation gives CASSYRLGGGRQETQYF.

The chain carries TRBV4-1 and TRBJ1-4, with TRBD1 matching over 8 bases. The CDR3 runs 17 residues. The V segment lost 3 bases and the J segment 2 bases; nucleotides outside the gene matches: 8. Germline V CDR1 and CDR2: MGHRA, YSYEKL. CDR3 nucleotides: TGCGCCAGCAGCCACAGACCACAGGGGGGGACTAATGAAAAACTGTTTTTT. Protein product: CASSHRPQGGTNEKLFF.

The rearrangement links TRBV10-1 to TRBJ1-2, with 8 bases identical to TRBD1. Trimming cost V 5 bases and J 6 bases; bases outside gene matches: 14. CDR3 size: 16 residues. Germline V lookup: CDR1 WNHNN, CDR2 SYGVQD (reference sequence). The CDR3 protein is CASSLNPGGESDGYTF. CDR3 DNA: TGCGCCAGCAGTCTTAATCCAGGGGGCGAATCTGATGGCTACACCTTC.

This rearrangement joins TRBV7-9 to TRBJ2-5, with D hard to call. The CDR3 spans 14 residues. Trimming removed 1 base from V and 3 bases from J, with 9 bases in between. The germline CDR1 and CDR2 sequences are SEHNR and FQNEAQ (reference sequence). In DNA form, the CDR3 reads TGTGCCAGCAGCTTAGGGCAGATTAAAGAGACCCAGTACTTC. Translated, it gives CASSLGQIKETQYF.

The chain couples TRBV19 to TRBJ1-1; D is unclear. V lost 3 bases, J lost 1 base, and 9 bases lay in between. The CDR3 has 14 residues. Germline V CDR1 and CDR2: LNHDA, SQIVND (reference sequence). The CDR3 spells CASSMGQQNTEAFF. The CDR3 DNA reads as TGTGCCAGTAGTATGGGCCAGCAGAACACTGAAGCTTTCTTT.

CDR3 protein: CASSFDIAVTEAFF. In DNA form, the CDR3 reads TGTGCCAGCAGCTTTGACATCGCTGTCACTGAAGCTTTCTTT. The chain combines TRBV7-9 with TRBJ1-1, with D hard to call. Per the germline V gene, CDR1 is SEHNR and CDR2 is FQNEAQ (reference sequence). Deletions cut 3 bases from V and 4 bases from J, with 12 bases between. The CDR3 totals 14 residues.

The gene calls are TRBV30 and TRBJ1-2; TRBD1 aligns across 9 bases. J gave up 3 bases and V 2 bases, and 7 bases lay outside the gene matches. CDR1 is GTSNPN, CDR2 SVGIG, per germline (reference sequence). The CDR3 runs to 15 residues. In DNA form, the CDR3 reads TGTGCCTGGAGTCGCGGGACAGGGAACGACTATGGCTACACCTTC. Its translation: CAWSRGTGNDYGYTF.

CDR3 in DNA: TGCGCCAGTGGGCGGGGGATTCTCACCTACAATGAGCAGTTCTTC. Protein sequence: CASGRGILTYNEQFF. The chain joins TRBV4-1 to TRBJ2-1; 7 bases match TRBD2. Looked up from germline, CDR1 is MGHRA and CDR2 is YSYEKL. The J segment lost 2 bases and the V segment lost 9 bases, leaving 10 bases of the junction unmatched. CDR3 length: 15 residues.

The chain couples TRBV6-5 to TRBJ1-2, with D uncertain. Trimming removed 6 bases from V and 5 bases from J, with 19 bases in between. The CDR3 runs 15 residues. Germline lookup yields CDR1 MNHEY and CDR2 SVGAGI. As DNA, the CDR3 is TGTGCCAGCAGCAGACCAGGACGGGGAGATTATGGCTACACCTTC. Its translation: CASSRPGRGDYGYTF.

The chain employs TRBV2 and TRBJ1-1, with TRBD1 as a possible D gene (6 bases). V lost 5 bases and J 4 bases, leaving 14 bases between the germline ends. The CDR3 has 14 residues. Germline-derived CDR1 and CDR2 are SNHLY and FYNNEI. This CDR3 reads CASSPQTGLTEAFF. Written as DNA, the CDR3 is TGTGCCAGCAGTCCCCAGACAGGTCTCACTGAAGCTTTCTTT.

The V gene is TRBV29-1, the J gene TRBJ2-7; D gene ambiguous. This CDR3 is built from 10 residues. Trimming cost V 7 bases and J 1 base, with 5 bases left between them. Germline V lookup: CDR1 SQVTM, CDR2 ANQGSEA. The CDR3 region is CSAGSYEQYF. The CDR3, as DNA: TGCAGCGCCGGGTCCTACGAGCAGTACTTC.

The rearrangement links TRBV18 to TRBJ2-7; D uncertain. Trimming shortened V by 3 bases and J by 0 bases, and 6 bases separated the two germline ends. Germline values: CDR1 KGHSH, CDR2 LQKENI. The CDR3 consists of 13 residues. Written as DNA, the CDR3 is TGTGCCAGCTCACCCCATCCCTCCTACGAGCAGTACTTC. It translates to CASSPHPSYEQYF.

The rearrangement uses TRBV5-6 and TRBJ1-5; D gene unclear. V dropped 1 base and J dropped 4 bases, with 12 bases sitting between them. Germline loops: CDR1 SGHDT, CDR2 YYEEEE. The length of the CDR3 is 15 residues. CDR3 amino acids: CASSLFAGRNQPQHF. DNA of the CDR3: TGTGCCAGCAGCTTGTTTGCGGGTAGAAATCAGCCCCAGCATTTT. Supplemented by reference TRBV5-6 and TRBJ1-5, the full variable domain reads DAGVTQSPTHLIKTRGQQVTLRCSPKSGHDTVSWYQQALGQGPQFIFQYYEEEERQRGNFPDRFSGHQFPNYSSELNVNALLLGDSALYLCASSLFAGRNQPQHFGDGTRLSIL.